Reported below is one T cell receptor (beta chain). Other DNA sequences of this sample code for an identical CDR3. Germline CDR1 SGHAT, CDR2 FQNNGV. The CDR3 extends over 14 amino acids. V gave up 0 bases and J gave up 2 bases, with 5 bases separating them. The data were taken from a study of blood T cell repertoires in COVID-19. Study as a whole: PBMCs, B-cell-depleted T cells, or T cells provided the cDNA or gDNA that made up the material.

TCRdb keeps only in-frame clones here, not all; method: immunoSEQ multiplex PCR. The data contain about 400,000 clones, 88% of them singletons. This chain uses TRBV11-2 with TRBJ1-3, with D hard to call. This sequence was found in a woman aged 40 to 55 with acute COVID-19. Sequencing input: PBMCs or T cells enriched from blood (not recorded which). CDR3 loop: CASSLDSAGNTIYF. In DNA form, the CDR3 reads TGTGCCAGCAGCTTAGACAGCGCTGGAAACACCATATATTTT.